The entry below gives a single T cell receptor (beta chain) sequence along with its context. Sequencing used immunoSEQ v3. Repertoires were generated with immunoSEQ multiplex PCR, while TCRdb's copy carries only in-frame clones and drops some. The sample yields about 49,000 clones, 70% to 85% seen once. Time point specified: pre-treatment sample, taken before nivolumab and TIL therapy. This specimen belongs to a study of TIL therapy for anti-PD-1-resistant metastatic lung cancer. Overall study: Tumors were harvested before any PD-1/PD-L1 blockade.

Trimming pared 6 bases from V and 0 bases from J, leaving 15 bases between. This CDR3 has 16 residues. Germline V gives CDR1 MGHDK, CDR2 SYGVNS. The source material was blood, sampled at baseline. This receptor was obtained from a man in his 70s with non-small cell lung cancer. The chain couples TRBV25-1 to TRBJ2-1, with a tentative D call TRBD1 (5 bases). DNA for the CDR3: TGTGCCAGCAGAGGAAACAGGCAGAGCTCCTACAATGAGCAGTTCTTC. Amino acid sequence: CASRGNRQSSYNEQFF.